This entry lists 18 T cell receptor beta chains sequenced from one sample in a study of neurological immune-mediated disorders (dated by TCRdb to about 2019). Preparation of the library involved 5' RACE. The sequencer listed for this sample is Illumina HiSeq 2500. TCRdb took the public reads, trimmed them with fastp at Q25, ran MiXCR for clone calling and kept in-frame beta chains. Rows are unified per CDR3 protein, each entry keeping the most common DNA and genes. The sample data list tens of thousands of distinct CDR3 sequences, and 10% of these were observed just once. Around 20% of the sample is taken by the ten largest. The sample consisted of PBMCs. All receptors derive from a woman aged 35 to 49 with HTLV-1-associated myelopathy (HAM/TSP).

The table lists this clonotype with many counts. V and J are TRBV7-2 and TRBJ2-7; 9 bases agree with TRBD1. The J segment lost 3 bases and the V segment lost 4 bases, leaving 4 bases of the junction unmatched. Per germline, CDR1 SGHTA and CDR2 FQGNSA. The CDR3 runs 14 residues. The CDR3 protein is CASSSSTGGYEQYF. The CDR3 DNA is TGTGCCAGCAGCTCTTCGACAGGGGGCTACGAGCAGTACTTC.

This chain connects TRBV6-2 or TRBV6-3 to TRBJ1-2, with unresolved D. Per the germline V gene, CDR1 is MNHEY and CDR2 is SVGEGT. This CDR3 has 12 residues. Trimming pared 5 bases from V and 7 bases from J, leaving 11 bases between. CDR3 sequence reads: CASSPISGGYTF. In nucleotides, the CDR3 is TGTGCCAGCAGTCCGATTTCGGGTGGCTACACCTTC.

This clonotype showed up many times. The genes are TRBV7-6 and TRBJ2-3; D gene uncertain. CDR3 length equals 13 residues. Deletions cut 5 bases from V and 2 bases from J, with 8 bases between. The germline gives CDR1 SGHVS, CDR2 FNYEAQ. The CDR3 DNA reads TGTGCCAGCAGCAAATTGAACACAGATACGCAGTATTTT. It specifies CASSKLNTDTQYF.

This clonotype was counted ten times or more. CDR3 nucleotide sequence: TGCAGTGCTACCTGGGCGTCTAGCGCCCAAGAGACCCAGTACTTC. It codes for CSATWASSAQETQYF. The chain combines TRBV20-1 with TRBJ2-5; D is possibly TRBD2 (6 bases). Trimming removed 4 bases from V and 1 base from J, with 16 bases in between. Per germline, CDR1 DFQATT and CDR2 SNEGSKA (reference sequence). This CDR3 spans 15 amino acids.

This clonotype was seen at least ten times. The V and J genes are TRBV6-1 and TRBJ2-1; TRBD1 matches 8 bases. V shed 1 base, J shed 15 bases, and the junction held 5 bases outside the gene matches. Germline V lookup: CDR1 MNHNS, CDR2 SASEGT. The length of the CDR3 is 12 residues. This CDR3 is CASSEVGQDSFF. The CDR3 DNA follows: TGTGCCAGCAGTGAAGTGGGACAGGACTCGTTCTTC.

Many counts were recorded for this clonotype. The V call is TRBV4-1, the J call TRBJ2-5; 10 bases map to TRBD1. J was trimmed by 7 bases and V by 0 bases; bases with no gene match: 11. The CDR3 runs to 17 residues. Germline V lookup: CDR1 MGHRA, CDR2 YSYEKL. CDR3 loop: CASSQDGDRGLPGTQYF. Written as DNA, the CDR3 is TGCGCCAGCAGCCAAGATGGTGACAGGGGGCTACCGGGGACCCAGTACTTC.

This clonotype was observed many times. The chain is built from TRBV25-1 and TRBJ1-2; D may be TRBD1 (6 bases). V lost 3 bases and J 4 bases, leaving 24 bases between the germline ends. This CDR3 spans 18 amino acids. Germline-derived CDR1 and CDR2 are MGHDK and SYGVNS. The CDR3 sequence is CASSDGGGQGPGFYGYTF. In DNA form, the CDR3 reads TGTGCCAGCAGTGATGGGGGGGGGCAGGGACCCGGTTTCTATGGCTACACCTTC.

This clonotype has at least ten counts. The chain has TRBV18 and TRBJ2-5, with a weak D call TRBD2 (6 bases). CDR3 length: 16 amino acids. The ends were cut back, 6 bases at V and 2 bases at J, with 19 bases in the middle. Germline loops: CDR1 KGHSH, CDR2 LQKENI. The CDR3 sequence: CASSSRGASEQETQYF. The CDR3 DNA reads TGTGCCAGCTCGTCTCGAGGGGCTAGCGAGCAAGAGACCCAGTACTTC.

This clonotype was seen repeatedly, ten times or more. This chain uses TRBV19 with TRBJ2-3; 12 bases are a match to TRBD1. J gave up 6 bases and V 5 bases, and 6 bases lay outside the gene matches. The CDR3 contains 15 residues. Germline loops: CDR1 LNHDA, CDR2 SQIVND (reference sequence). The CDR3 DNA is TGTGCCAGTAGTGTCCGGGACAGGGGGCTGGATACGCAGTATTTT. Translating it yields CASSVRDRGLDTQYF. Full variable domain (rest looked up from reference TRBV19 and TRBJ2-3): DGGITQSPKYLFRKEGQNVTLSCEQNLNHDAMYWYRQDPGQGLRLIYYSQIVNDFQKGDIAEGYSVSREKKESFPLTVTSAQKNPTAFYLCASSVRDRGLDTQYFGPGTRLTVL.

A word on this clonotype: A much larger clonotype is one base distant, so this may be a read error. This chain links TRBV18 with TRBJ2-1; possible D gene TRBD2, 6 bases. The CDR3 has 14 residues. The germline V gene has CDR1 KGHSH and CDR2 LQKENI. The CDR3 bases are TGTGCCAGCTCACCTAGTGACGGGAGCTATGAGCAGTTATTC. Its translation: CASSPSDGSYEQLF.

This clonotype turned up a few times. The J gene is TRBJ2-2, the V gene TRBV18; D is unclear. The ends were cut back, 3 bases at V and 4 bases at J, with 6 bases in the middle. CDR3 length: 13 residues. Germline loops: CDR1 KGHSH, CDR2 LQKENI. The CDR3 sequence: CASSPRSTGELFF. In DNA form, the CDR3 reads TGTGCCAGCTCACCCCGGTCCACCGGGGAGCTGTTTTTT. The full variable domain, in which reference TRBV18 and TRBJ2-2 provide the parts outside the CDR3, is NAGVMQNPRHLVRRRGQEARLRCSPMKGHSHVYWYRQLPEEGLKFMVYLQKENIIDESGMPKERFSAEFPKEGPSILRIQQVVRGDSAAYFCASSPRSTGELFFGEGSRLTVL.

This clonotype was detected many times. This chain uses TRBV5-1 with TRBJ2-3, with D maybe TRBD2 (6 bases). Germline CDR1 SGHRS, CDR2 YFSETQ. The CDR3 consists of 16 residues. V was shortened by 2 bases and J by 0 bases, with 13 bases between the two germline ends. CDR3 loop: CASSFWGVPSTDTQYF. In DNA, the CDR3 is TGCGCCAGCAGCTTCTGGGGGGTACCGAGCACAGATACGCAGTATTTT.

Ten or more counts support this clonotype. The chain links TRBV6-1 to TRBJ2-1; 7 nucleotides agree with TRBD1. The V gene's germline CDR1 is MNHNS and CDR2 SASEGT. V dropped 7 bases and J dropped 5; count of bases not matched to a gene: 11. The CDR3 spans 15 residues. CDR3 nucleotides: TGTGCCAGCATTAAGGATCGAGACAGGGACAATGAGCAGTTCTTC. Translated, it gives CASIKDRDRDNEQFF.

This clonotype was seen ten or more times. The chain recombines TRBV4-3 with TRBJ1-4, with D tentatively TRBD1 (5 bases). The germline V gene has CDR1 LGHNA and CDR2 YSLEER. The CDR3 is made up of 16 amino acids. Trimming stripped 4 bases from V and 7 bases from J, with 19 bases between. The CDR3: CASSPQDWQGGEKLFF. The CDR3, as DNA: TGCGCCAGCAGCCCGCAAGACTGGCAGGGAGGTGAAAAACTGTTTTTT.

The chain links TRBV12-3 or TRBV12-4 to TRBJ1-2; no clear D gene. This CDR3 region has 12 residues. V was shortened by 4 bases and J by 2 bases, with 5 bases between the two germline ends. CDR3 nucleotides: TGTGCCAGCAGTTATCGGAACTATGGCTACACCTTC. The encoded protein is CASSYRNYGYTF.

This clonotype was counted at least ten times. The chain carries TRBV9 and TRBJ2-5, with D uncertain. The V end was cut by 6 bases, the J end by 5 bases, with 20 bases between. CDR3 size: 15 residues. Germline assignment: CDR1 SGDLS and CDR2 YYNGEE. In nucleotides, the CDR3 is TGTGCCAGCACCGCCTTCGGTGGCAGAGAGGAGACCCAGTACTTC. Residues: CASTAFGGREETQYF. The full variable domain, with the rest looked up from reference TRBV9 and TRBJ2-5, is DSGVTQTPKHLITATGQRVTLRCSPRSGDLSVYWYQQSLDQGLQFLIQYYNGEERAKGNILERFSAQQFPDLHSELNLSSLELGDSALYFCASTAFGGREETQYFGPGTRLLVL.

This clonotype is medium-sized in the sample. DNA of the CDR3: TGTGCCAGCAGCGCCCGGGGAGCGGGGGGAAGCACAGATACGCAGTATTTT. It yields the protein CASSARGAGGSTDTQYF. The V call is TRBV9, the J call TRBJ2-3; TRBD2 matches 9 bases. The CDR3 spans 17 residues. The trim removed 3 bases at V and 0 bases at J, leaving 8 bases unmatched. Germline-derived CDR1 and CDR2 are SGDLS and YYNGEE. Supplemented by reference TRBV9 and TRBJ2-3, the full variable domain reads DSGVTQTPKHLITATGQRVTLRCSPRSGDLSVYWYQQSLDQGLQFLIQYYNGEERAKGNILERFSAQQFPDLHSELNLSSLELGDSALYFCASSARGAGGSTDTQYFGPGTRLTVL.

This clonotype was seen a handful of times. The V call is TRBV11-2, the J call TRBJ2-5; the D gene is possibly TRBD1 (6 bases). V lost 5 bases, J lost 5 bases, and 15 bases lay in between. Germline CDR1 SGHAT, CDR2 FQNNGV. The CDR3 is made up of 14 amino acids. CDR3 bases: TGTGCCAGCAGCGACCCCAGGGGCGCGGAGACCCAGTACTTC. This gives the protein CASSDPRGAETQYF.